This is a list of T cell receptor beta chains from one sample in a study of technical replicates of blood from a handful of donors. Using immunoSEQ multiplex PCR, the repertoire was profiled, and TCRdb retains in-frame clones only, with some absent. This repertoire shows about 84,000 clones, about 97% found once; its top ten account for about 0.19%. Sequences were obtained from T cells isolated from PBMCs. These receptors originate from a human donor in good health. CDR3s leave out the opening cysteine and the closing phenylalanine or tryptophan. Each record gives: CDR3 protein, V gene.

cdr3_aa: ASRNQGTAF; v_call: TRBV5-5
cdr3_aa: ASRGNRELWGYT; v_call: TRBV9
cdr3_aa: AWRLRGGSNTGELF; v_call: TRBV30
cdr3_aa: ASSATGGNTIY; v_call: TRBV5-1
cdr3_aa: ASSFSGYSNQPQH; v_call: TRBV27
cdr3_aa: ASSQALFSSYEQY; v_call: TRBV4-1
cdr3_aa: ASSGTGGIFGQPQH; v_call: TRBV19
cdr3_aa: ASSNPTSGGADTQY; v_call: TRBV21-1
cdr3_aa: ASSSDRAGNTIY; v_call: TRBV28
cdr3_aa: ASSLWQNMNTEAF; v_call: TRBV5-1
cdr3_aa: ASSQDLGSAGNEKLF; v_call: TRBV4-2
cdr3_aa: ASSLNSIRQPQH; v_call: TRBV5-1
cdr3_aa: ASSVGQFNEKLF; v_call: TRBV9
cdr3_aa: ASSVGQGQETQY; v_call: TRBV7-9
cdr3_aa: ASSLPAGGQAWETQY; v_call: TRBV7-9
cdr3_aa: ASSPGSRVYEQY; v_call: TRBV10-2
cdr3_aa: ASSPTSGYTGELF; v_call: TRBV6-5
cdr3_aa: ASSPGRQLYGYT; v_call: TRBV4-2
cdr3_aa: ASSGSSGANVLT; v_call: TRBV2
cdr3_aa: ASSAGRVDYEQY; v_call: TRBV2
cdr3_aa: SVTHRVSNQPQH; v_call: TRBV29-1
cdr3_aa: ASSLTTSNTGELF; v_call: TRBV7-2
cdr3_aa: ASSLSAAGDKNEQF; v_call: TRBV27
cdr3_aa: ASSESLRETETQY; v_call: TRBV9
cdr3_aa: ASSEQFYGYT; v_call: TRBV6-1
cdr3_aa: ASTPRAGSTDTQY; v_call: TRBV7-2
cdr3_aa: ASRPAATGYNEQF; v_call: TRBV6-4
cdr3_aa: ASSLRVAAGETQY; v_call: TRBV5-6
cdr3_aa: ASSPMGVADSRYSGANVLT; v_call: TRBV18
cdr3_aa: ASTEAAGREQF; v_call: TRBV19
cdr3_aa: ASSVQGARDTIY; v_call: TRBV25-1
cdr3_aa: ASSFLYQPQH; v_call: TRBV28
cdr3_aa: ASSQDFFSWTGDGYT; v_call: TRBV4-2
cdr3_aa: ASSLEELAGGRAYNEQF; v_call: TRBV11-2
cdr3_aa: ASSAGTSGRGGTYNEQF; v_call: TRBV5-1
cdr3_aa: ASSQEQGWLHEKETQY; v_call: TRBV14
cdr3_aa: ASSETLTGETQY; v_call: TRBV5-4
cdr3_aa: ASSATGALGGYT; v_call: TRBV9
cdr3_aa: ASSPTSKLNTEAF; v_call: TRBV7-9
cdr3_aa: ASSVVTSGSFQDEQY; v_call: TRBV7-9
cdr3_aa: ASSLDFGQGTEKLF; v_call: TRBV7-6
cdr3_aa: ASSARQGGIQY; v_call: TRBV13
cdr3_aa: ASSLGGLVIYEQY; v_call: TRBV28
cdr3_aa: ASRSAYNEQF; v_call: TRBV11-2
cdr3_aa: ASSGKTSGRSRNTGELF; v_call: TRBV2
cdr3_aa: ASSFGQGIGNEQF; v_call: TRBV5-1
cdr3_aa: ASSGTGPSSGNTIY; v_call: TRBV6-6
cdr3_aa: ASSVVSGSGNTGELF; v_call: TRBV9
cdr3_aa: ASSLASGAYEQY; v_call: TRBV5-1
cdr3_aa: ASSQFEVYDSPLH; v_call: TRBV16
cdr3_aa: ASSPRADTEAF; v_call: TRBV11-3